This T cell receptor (beta chain) was recovered during a study of control samples from healthy donors and cancer patients. This clone was seen a single time. Germline CDR1 reads MNHNS; CDR2 reads SASEGT. V lost 2 bases and J 10 bases, leaving 17 bases between the germline ends. The CDR3 contains 14 residues. The data were produced by immunoSEQ multiplex PCR, yet TCRdb's version contains in-frame clones alone and is incomplete. The sample has 84,000 or so clones, roughly 89% seen once. The rearrangement joins TRBV6-1 to TRBJ1-2; the D gene is possibly TRBD1 (5 bases). The receptor's source is a man between 25 and 39 years old in good health. The sequencing input was blood. The CDR3 sequence: CASSERDRASHYTF. As DNA, the CDR3 is TGTGCCAGCAGTGAACGCGACAGAGCTTCACACTACACCTTC.